This T cell receptor (beta chain) was captured by sequencing in a study of T-cell reconstitution after alpha-beta-depleted transplantation in children. This clonotype has more than one count but fewer than ten. The CDR3 covers 14 residues. Germline CDR1 reads SGHVS; CDR2 reads FNYEAQ. V was trimmed by 7 bases and J by 11 bases, leaving 20 bases between them. Preparation of the TCRbeta library was carried out with unique molecular identifiers. TCRdb redid the calling of the PCR reads with MiXCR, one entry per CDR3 protein. The repertoire consists of about 340,000 distinct CDR3 sequences, with approximately 12% occurring once and the leading ten covering 4% to 5.5%.

The sequence was collected from a human donor who donated a stem cell graft to a child with Fanconi anemia. This sequence joins TRBV7-6 and TRBJ1-4, with a tentative D call TRBD1 (5 bases). The material sequenced was PBMCs, taken from the stem cell graft. For the CDR3, the DNA is TGTGCCAGCACCCCCAGGGTTCCGGCTGGGAAACTGTTTTTT. This encodes CASTPRVPAGKLFF.